This T cell receptor beta chain is from a study of T cells in Graves' hyperthyroidism and ophthalmopathy. Study-wide findings and caveats: Most clonotypes expanded in the thyroid (above 0.001) were also present in blood.

The CDR3 consists of 15 residues. In germline, CDR1 is ENHRY, CDR2 SYGVKD. Amplification of TCR beta CDR3 regions used RNA as the template. HTBI primers were the set used in a first-round RT-PCR of the TCR CDR3. One entry per CDR3 protein results from TCRdb running MiXCR on the multiplex PCR reads. The sample holds under 450,000 distinct CDR3 sequences, 15% to 18% seen once. This clonotype was detected only a few times. No antigen is known for it. This may be a read error, as it is one base from a much larger clone. An absence of ophthalmopathy progression within 18 months meant stable Graves' hyperthyroidism. Clinicians diagnosed patients from clinical symptoms, serum thyroxine and TRAb, thyroid ultrasound and orbital computed tomography.

The chain uses TRBV10-3 and TRBJ2-1; TRBD1 matches at 8 bases. Source material: blood. The TCR comes from a woman under 30 with Graves' hyperthyroidism. This chain's CDR3 is CAIRGDRSSYNEQLF. CDR3 sequence (DNA): TGTGCCATCAGAGGGGACAGGAGCTCCTACAATGAGCAGCTCTTC.